This is a list of T cell receptor beta chains from one sample in a study of T cell responses to AZD1222 COVID-19 vaccine. The table came from immunoSEQ multiplex PCR; TCRdb's copy has only in-frame clones and leaves some out. The data show around 180,000 clones, approximately 86% seen once. Sequences were derived from peripheral blood, sampled on day 0 of AZD1222 vaccination. All receptors derive from an adult in good health. CDR3s leave out the opening cysteine and the closing phenylalanine or tryptophan. Each record gives: clone size, D gene, V gene, CDR3 protein. A D gene is named only where the DNA matches it firmly. Only part of the rows carry a size: once, few, many, or a class if the clone is expanded.

>-|TRBD1|TRBV11-2
ASSRRGQGNSPLH
>few|TRBD2|TRBV7-3
ASSSEAGGPNEQF
>-|-|TRBV4-2
ASSQESFTEAF
>-|-|TRBV5-1
ASSLPRNTEAF
>-|-|TRBV29-1
SVGVGLGDEQY
>-|TRBD1|TRBV6-5
ASTLGQGREQY
>few|TRBD1|TRBV5-4
ASTHWRDRGTTNEKLF
>-|-|TRBV12-2
ASRLSQGVRTEAF
>-|-|TRBV25-1
ASSEFEDYQYGYT
>-|-|TRBV4-3
ASSQDLNRPYEQY
>-|-|TRBV19
ASSRGGNTIY